These T cell receptor beta chains were read from a single sample in a study of patients and donors after allogeneic stem cell transplantation. Each CDR3 protein gets one entry after TCRdb re-called the RT-PCR reads with MiXCR. The sample holds tens of thousands of distinct CDR3 sequences, under 50% seen once. Input material: blood, either unsorted or a sorted T cell fraction (not recorded which). Receptors were obtained from a human donor who was either an allogeneic HSCT recipient or a stem cell or donor lymphocyte infusion donor (not recorded which). It is not recorded whose cells these are; they may come from a transplant donor. CDR3s include the opening cysteine and the closing phenylalanine or tryptophan. A D gene is named only where the DNA matches it firmly. Rows may omit the clone size; those that give it use once, few, many or a size class.

V: TRBV12-3/TRBV12-4; size: NA; J: TRBJ1-4; D: TRBD1; DNA: TGTGCCAGCAGTTTGAGGACAGGGCCCGTAAATGAAAAACTGTTTTTT; CDR3: CASSLRTGPVNEKLFF
V: TRBV28; size: NA; J: TRBJ1-2; D: NA; DNA: TGTGCCAGCAGTCCCTGGGCAGGGGTACGGGGCTACACCTTC; CDR3: CASSPWAGVRGYTF
V: TRBV4-2; size: few; J: TRBJ2-4; D: TRBD2; DNA: TGTGCCAGCAGCCAAGTGGGGGGGAGTGGATCCAAAAACATTCAGTACTTC; CDR3: CASSQVGGSGSKNIQYF
V: TRBV11-2; size: few; J: TRBJ1-1; D: NA; DNA: TGTGCCAGCAGCTTAGATAAGGGTTTCACTGAAGCTTTCTTT; CDR3: CASSLDKGFTEAFF
V: TRBV27; size: NA; J: TRBJ2-1; D: NA; DNA: TGTGCCAGCAGTTTTTCCTGGACAGATTACAATGAGCAGTTCTTC; CDR3: CASSFSWTDYNEQFF
V: TRBV29-1; size: few; J: TRBJ1-1; D: NA; DNA: TGCAGCGTTGAAGGGCGGTCTCTAGCCGGGAATTTGAACACTGAAGCTTTCTTT; CDR3: CSVEGRSLAGNLNTEAFF
V: TRBV20-1; size: NA; J: TRBJ2-1; D: NA; DNA: TGCAGTGCCGATCGGGGAGGCCCGTACAATGAGCAGTTCTTC; CDR3: CSADRGGPYNEQFF
V: TRBV12-3/TRBV12-4; size: NA; J: TRBJ2-5; D: TRBD2; DNA: TGTGCCAGCAGTGCCACGGGAGGGGCCCAAGAGACCCAGTACTTC; CDR3: CASSATGGAQETQYF
V: TRBV10-3; size: NA; J: TRBJ1-5; D: NA; DNA: TGTGCCATCAGTGAAGGAGGGGGACCGGAGCCCCAGCATTTT; CDR3: CAISEGGGPEPQHF
V: TRBV10-3; size: once; J: TRBJ2-7; D: TRBD2; DNA: TGTGCCATCAGTAGACTAGCGGGAGGGATCAACGAGCAGTACTTC; CDR3: CAISRLAGGINEQYF
V: TRBV28; size: NA; J: TRBJ1-2; D: NA; DNA: TGTGCCAGCAGTTTAAGGGGAGAACTATATGGCTACACCTTC; CDR3: CASSLRGELYGYTF
V: TRBV11-2; size: NA; J: TRBJ2-1; D: NA; DNA: TGTGCCAGCAGCATGAGCGGATCCTACAATGAGCAGTTCTTC; CDR3: CASSMSGSYNEQFF
V: TRBV4-3; size: NA; J: TRBJ1-5; D: NA; DNA: TGCGCCAGCAGCCAAGATGTTAATCAGCCCCAGCATTTT; CDR3: CASSQDVNQPQHF
V: TRBV18; size: NA; J: TRBJ1-1; D: TRBD1; DNA: TGTGCCAGCTCACCTGCAACAGGGGGCGAGAACACTGAAGCTTTCTTT; CDR3: CASSPATGGENTEAFF
V: TRBV12-3/TRBV12-4; size: few; J: TRBJ1-2; D: NA; DNA: TGTGCCAGCAGTGCGGGACGGGCGATGGGGGGCTACACCTTC; CDR3: CASSAGRAMGGYTF
V: TRBV5-1; size: NA; J: TRBJ2-3; D: NA; DNA: TGCGCCAGCAGCTCCAGACCAATCGAGGGTACGCAGTATTTT; CDR3: CASSSRPIEGTQYF
V: TRBV12-3/TRBV12-4; size: few; J: TRBJ1-1; D: NA; DNA: TGTGCCAGCAGCGCAGGGCGCCAACTTGAAGCTTTCTTT; CDR3: CASSAGRQLEAFF
V: TRBV11-2; size: NA; J: TRBJ1-2; D: NA; DNA: TGTGCCAGCAGCTTATCTATGGCCCAGACCTATGGCTACACCTTC; CDR3: CASSLSMAQTYGYTF